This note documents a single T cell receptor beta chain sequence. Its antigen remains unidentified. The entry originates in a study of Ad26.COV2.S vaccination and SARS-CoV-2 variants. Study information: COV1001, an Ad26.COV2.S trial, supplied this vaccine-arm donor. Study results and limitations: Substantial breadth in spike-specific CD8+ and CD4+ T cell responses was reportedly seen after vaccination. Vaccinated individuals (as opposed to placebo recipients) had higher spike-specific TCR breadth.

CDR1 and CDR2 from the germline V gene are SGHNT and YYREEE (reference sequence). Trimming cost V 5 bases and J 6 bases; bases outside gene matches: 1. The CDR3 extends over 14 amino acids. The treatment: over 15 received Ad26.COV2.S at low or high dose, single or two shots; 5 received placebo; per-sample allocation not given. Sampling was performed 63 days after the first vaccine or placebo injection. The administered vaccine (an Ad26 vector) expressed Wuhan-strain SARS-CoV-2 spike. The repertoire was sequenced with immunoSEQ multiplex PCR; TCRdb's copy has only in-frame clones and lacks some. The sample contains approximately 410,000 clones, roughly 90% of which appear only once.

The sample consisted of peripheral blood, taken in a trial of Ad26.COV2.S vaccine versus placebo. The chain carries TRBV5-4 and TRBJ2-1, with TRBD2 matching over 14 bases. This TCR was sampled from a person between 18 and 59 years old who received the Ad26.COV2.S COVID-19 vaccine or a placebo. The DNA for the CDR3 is TGTGCCAGCAGGACTAGCGGGGGGGCCAATGAGCAGTTCTTC. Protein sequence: CASRTSGGANEQFF. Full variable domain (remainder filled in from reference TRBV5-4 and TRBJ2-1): ETGVTQSPTHLIKTRGQQVTLRCSSQSGHNTVSWYQQALGQGPQFIFQYYREEENGRGNFPPRFSGLQFPNYSSELNVNALELDDSALYLCASRTSGGANEQFFGPGTRLTVL.